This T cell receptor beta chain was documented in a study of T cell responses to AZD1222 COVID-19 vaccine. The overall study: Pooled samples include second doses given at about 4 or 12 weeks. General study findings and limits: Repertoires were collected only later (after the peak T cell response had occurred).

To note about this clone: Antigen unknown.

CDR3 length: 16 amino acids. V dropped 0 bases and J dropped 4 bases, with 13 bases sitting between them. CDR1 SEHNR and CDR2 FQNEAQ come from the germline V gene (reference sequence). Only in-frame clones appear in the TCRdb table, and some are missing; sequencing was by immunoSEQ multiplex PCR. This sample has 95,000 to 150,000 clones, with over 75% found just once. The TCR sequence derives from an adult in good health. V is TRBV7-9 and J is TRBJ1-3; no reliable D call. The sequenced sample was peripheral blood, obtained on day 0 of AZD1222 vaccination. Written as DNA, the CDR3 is TGTGCCAGCAGCTTAGCGCCGACCGCGGGCGGAAACACCATATATTTT. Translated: CASSLAPTAGGNTIYF.